Presented here are 15 T cell receptor beta chains from one specimen sequenced in a study of Ad26.COV2.S vaccination and SARS-CoV-2 variants. Treatment defined: around 19 received Ad26.COV2.S at low or high dose, single or two shots; 5 received placebo; per-sample allocation not given. Specimen acquisition occurred on day 63 following the initial vaccine or placebo injection. Sequenced by immunoSEQ multiplex PCR; TCRdb stores in-frame clones only, minus some. In the table there are 350,000 to 450,000 clones, over 75% of which are singletons. Sequences were derived from peripheral blood, sampled in a trial of Ad26.COV2.S vaccine versus placebo. The origin of the receptors is a person between 18 and 65 years old who received the Ad26.COV2.S COVID-19 vaccine or a placebo.

This clone occurred a few times. The chain couples TRBV5-6 to TRBJ1-1, with D tentatively TRBD1 (6 bases). Germline loops: CDR1 SGHDT, CDR2 YYEEEE. V lost 1 base, J lost 4 bases, and 11 bases lay in between. This CDR3 has 14 residues. The chain's CDR3 is CASSLQGRATEAFF. CDR3 in DNA: TGTGCCAGCAGCTTGCAGGGGAGGGCCACTGAAGCTTTCTTT.

This chain links TRBV28 with TRBJ1-1; TRBD1 aligns across 11 bases. Trimming took 6 bases from V and 4 from J; bases not matched to a gene: 4. CDR3 size: 14 residues. Germline assignment: CDR1 MDHEN and CDR2 SYDVKM. The CDR3 region has the DNA TGTGCCAGCAGCTCCGGGACAGGGGGCACTGAAGCTTTCTTT. This sequence encodes CASSSGTGGTEAFF.

The chain couples TRBV19 to TRBJ2-1; 10 bases agree with TRBD2. With V trimmed by 7 bases and J by 9 bases, 9 bases remained unmatched. The CDR3 consists of 14 residues. Germline CDR1 is LNHDA and CDR2 is SQIVND (reference sequence). CDR3 in DNA: TGTGCCAGTACCCTACTAGCGGGGCGGTCTGAGCAGTTCTTC. This codes for CASTLLAGRSEQFF.

The V gene is TRBV19, the J gene TRBJ1-1, with 8 bases fitting TRBD1. The CDR3 is 18 amino acids. Losses at the gene ends were 1 base for V and 3 bases for J; bases not matched to a gene: 13. Germline V gene sequence: CDR1 LNHDA, CDR2 SQIVND (reference sequence). CDR3 loop: CASSIVPGGAKVYTEAFF. As DNA, the CDR3 is TGTGCCAGTAGTATAGTCCCAGGGGGCGCTAAAGTGTACACTGAAGCTTTCTTT.

Only one count was recorded for this clone. This chain joins TRBV15 and TRBJ2-5, with 10 nucleotides matching TRBD1. Germline CDR1 LNHNV, CDR2 YYDKDF (reference sequence). The CDR3 extends over 16 amino acids. After removal of 3 bases from V and 0 bases from J, the junction contained 4 bases not matched to a gene. The CDR3 here is CATSSWGQGNQETQYF. Written as DNA, the CDR3 is TGTGCCACCAGCAGTTGGGGACAGGGGAACCAAGAGACCCAGTACTTC.

The chain combines TRBV5-6 with TRBJ2-1, with TRBD1 identical over 7 bases. The CDR3 runs 16 residues. Trimming removed 0 bases from V and 8 bases from J; junction bases left unmatched: 11. Germline CDR1 reads SGHDT; CDR2 reads YYEEEE. CDR3 nucleotides: TGTGCCAGCAGCTTGGGTAGCAGGGGGTATGCAGATGAGCAGTTCTTC. This encodes CASSLGSRGYADEQFF.

The V call is TRBV5-5, the J call TRBJ1-1; a possible D gene is TRBD1 (5 bases). Germline V lookup: CDR1 SGHKS, CDR2 YYEKEE (reference sequence). V was trimmed by 2 bases and J by 1 base, leaving 15 bases between them. The CDR3 covers 16 residues. The CDR3 DNA reads as TGTGCCAGCAGCTTACGCCCGGTACAGGAGAACACTGAAGCTTTCTTT. It translates to CASSLRPVQENTEAFF.

The chain links TRBV2 to TRBJ2-2; the match to TRBD2 covers 9 bases. V shed 5 bases, J shed 5 bases, and the junction held 6 bases outside the gene matches. CDR1 is SNHLY, CDR2 FYNNEI, per germline. This CDR3 contains 15 residues. CDR3 DNA sequence: TGTGCCAGCAGTCGACTAGCGGAGTATACCGGGGAGCTGTTTTTT. This translates into CASSRLAEYTGELFF.

This clone has just one count. V gene TRBV7-6 combines with J gene TRBJ1-2; D possibly corresponds to TRBD1 (6 bases). Trimming removed 5 bases from V and 4 bases from J, with 11 bases in between. The CDR3 contains 13 residues. CDR1 is SGHVS, CDR2 FNYEAQ, per germline. The CDR3 region is CASSPTGTYGYTF. The CDR3 region has the DNA TGTGCCAGCAGCCCAACAGGGACCTATGGCTACACCTTC.

This clone was detected once. The chain recombines TRBV7-2 with TRBJ1-1; a weak D match, TRBD1 (6 bases). This CDR3 region has 13 residues. The germline gives CDR1 SGHTA, CDR2 FQGNSA. Trimming removed 5 bases from V and 2 bases from J, with 9 bases in between. As DNA, the CDR3 is TGTGCCAGCAGCCGGGGACAAAACACTGAAGCTTTCTTT. Its translation is CASSRGQNTEAFF.

The rearrangement links TRBV29-1 to TRBJ2-7, with 9 bases matching TRBD1. CDR1 SQVTM and CDR2 ANQGSEA come from the germline V gene. The CDR3 contains 12 residues. V trimming: 7 bases; J trimming: 5 bases; junction bases outside the gene matches: 6. As DNA, the CDR3 is TGCAGCGCAGGGACAGGGTTGAACGAGCAGTACTTC. Translation gives CSAGTGLNEQYF.

The rearrangement uses TRBV14 and TRBJ1-2, with D maybe TRBD1 (5 bases). Germline CDR1 SGHDN, CDR2 FVKESK. This CDR3 spans 16 amino acids. Trimming took off 4 bases at V and 4 bases at J, with 19 bases between the two ends. The CDR3 sequence is CASSPLLGRGTYGYTF. The CDR3 region has the DNA TGTGCCAGCAGCCCGCTGTTGGGGCGGGGCACCTATGGCTACACCTTC.

The chain has TRBV7-8 and TRBJ2-1; 9 bases map to TRBD1. The CDR3 sequence is 19 residues long. From germline, CDR1 is SGHVS and CDR2 FQNEAQ. V lost 0 bases to trimming and J lost 8 bases; unmatched junction nucleotides: 17. The CDR3 bases are TGTGCCAGCAGCTTAGCGGGGGACAGGGCTTTTACTCCCCTTGATGAGCAGTTCTTC. It translates to CASSLAGDRAFTPLDEQFF.

The chain couples TRBV6-2 or TRBV6-3 to TRBJ2-1; D tentatively fits TRBD1 or TRBD2 (6 bases each). The CDR3 covers 16 residues. Germline-derived CDR1 and CDR2 are MNHEY and SVGEGT. V gave up 0 bases and J gave up 2 bases, with 11 bases separating them. DNA for the CDR3: TGTGCCAGCAGTTACTCAGGGGGGATTACCTACAATGAGCAGTTCTTC. Translating it yields CASSYSGGITYNEQFF.

This chain connects TRBV6-2 or TRBV6-3 to TRBJ2-2, with D perhaps TRBD1 (5 bases). This CDR3 is 12 amino acids long. CDR1 and CDR2 (germline): MNHEY, SVGEGT. V was shortened by 6 bases and J by 7 bases, with 9 bases between the two germline ends. This CDR3 is CASSQGVGELFF. Written as DNA, the CDR3 is TGTGCCAGCAGCCAGGGTGTCGGGGAGCTGTTTTTT.